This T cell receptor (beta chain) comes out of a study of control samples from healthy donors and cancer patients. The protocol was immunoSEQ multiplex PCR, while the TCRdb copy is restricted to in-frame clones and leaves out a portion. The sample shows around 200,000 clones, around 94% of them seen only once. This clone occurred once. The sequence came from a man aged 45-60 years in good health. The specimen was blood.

CDR3 sequence reads: CASSQGNWNTEAFF. In DNA form, the CDR3 reads TGTGCCAGCAGCCAAGGGAACTGGAACACTGAAGCTTTCTTT. The rearrangement joins TRBV3-1 (or the pseudogene TRBV3-2) to TRBJ1-1; D gene uncertain. From germline, CDR1 is LGHDT and CDR2 YNNKEL (reference sequence). The CDR3 covers 14 residues. With 1 base removed from V and 1 base from J, the gap between germline ends came to 7 bases.